This T cell receptor (beta chain) emerged from a study of T-cell memory formation after mild COVID-19. This clonotype was counted between two and nine times. Its antigen is as yet unknown. Study-level findings and limits: Prior to infection, memory already included some responding clones, suggesting cross-reactive memory joined.

TCRdb reanalysed the 5' RACE reads using MiXCR and keeps one entry per CDR3 protein. The table includes about 260,000 distinct CDR3 sequences, around 15% detected once. The CDR3 has 13 amino acids. V was cut by 1 base and J by 7 bases, with 9 bases left in between. Germline CDR1 is LGHDT and CDR2 is YNNKEL (reference sequence). The sample taken for sequencing was PBMCs or a T cell subset sorted from them (not recorded which). The clonotype originates from a man between 18 and 35 years old who had mild COVID-19 (a few samples of this study predate the infection). Cell type and time point are not known. The J gene is TRBJ2-3, the V gene TRBV3-1; D gene ambiguous. The CDR3 here is CASSQGEQNTQYF. The CDR3 DNA is TGTGCCAGCAGCCAAGGAGAGCAGAATACGCAGTATTTT.